This T cell receptor beta chain came from a study of Tregs in tolerant kidney transplant recipients. Study outcomes and limitations: Antigen-driven expansion was suggested because donor-specific Tregs expanded more than all Tregs in tolerant patients. Biological reproducibility was not directly addressed, but technical replication error appeared minimal. Some patients' samples used different primers over time, so nucleotide sequences weren't comparable. Expanding Tregs on activated donor B cells appeared to best identify donor-specific TCRbeta clones.

Points on this clone: Its antigen remains unidentified.

The CDR3 totals 17 residues. V was shortened by 0 bases and J by 0 bases, with 15 bases between the two germline ends. Germline lookup yields CDR1 SEHNR and CDR2 FQNEAQ (reference sequence). Sequencing used immunoSEQ multiplex PCR; TCRdb keeps in-frame clones, though not all of them. This table holds around 77,000 clones, about 98% found once. J is TRBJ2-7 and V is TRBV7-9; maybe TRBD1 (6 bases). The specimen comprised CD4+ T cells from blood, sampled before the transplant. The sequence came from a human donor who received a combined kidney and bone marrow transplant. The CDR3 sequence: CASSLAWAGATSYEQYF. CDR3 in DNA: TGTGCCAGCAGCTTAGCGTGGGCAGGGGCCACCTCCTACGAGCAGTACTTC.